This is a list of T cell receptor beta chains from one sample in a study of CD8 T cells in Susac syndrome. TCRdb independently ran MiXCR on the immunoSEQ multiplex PCR reads; one entry per CDR3 protein. Of 200,000 to 300,000 distinct CDR3 sequences listed, 90% to 96% are singletons. Material for sequencing was CD4+ T cells from PBMCs. All receptors come from a human donor with Susac syndrome. Both conserved end residues are part of each CDR3. The D gene is left open where the match is weak. Clone size, where shown, is once, few, many, or a class for clones that have expanded.

V gene,J gene,clone size,D gene,CDR3 DNA,CDR3 protein
TRBV20-1,TRBJ2-5,NA,TRBD2,TGCAGTGCCCCACCGGGACTAGCGGGAGAGACCCAGTACTTC,CSAPPGLAGETQYF
TRBV12-3/TRBV12-4,TRBJ2-6,once,NA,TGTGCCCAGTTGGCCTCTGGGGCCAACGTCCTGACTTTC,CAQLASGANVLTF
TRBV29-1,TRBJ1-5,NA,NA,TGCAGCGTTGGTCGGGAGCCCCAGCATTTT,CSVGREPQHF
TRBV27,TRBJ1-1,once,NA,TGTGCCAGCAGAATCAGGGCTGGTGACACTGAAGCTTTCTTT,CASRIRAGDTEAFF
TRBV7-8,TRBJ1-4,NA,NA,TGTGCTAGGGCGGGGCCCCCTGGAGAAAAACTGTTTTTT,CARAGPPGEKLFF
TRBV7-9,TRBJ2-7,NA,NA,TGTGCCAGCGCCGTTACCGCTAGCTCCTACGAGCAGTACTTC,CASAVTASSYEQYF
TRBV7-3,TRBJ1-1,NA,NA,TGTGCCAGCAGCCGAATCATGAACACTGAAGCTTTCTTT,CASSRIMNTEAFF
TRBV13,TRBJ2-1,NA,TRBD2,TGTGCCAGCAGCTTAGCGGGACTAGGTCTCTATGAGCAGTTCTTC,CASSLAGLGLYEQFF
TRBV2,TRBJ2-5,NA,TRBD1,TGTGCCAGCAGTGGTTCCGGGACAGCCTTTCGGACCCAGTACTTC,CASSGSGTAFRTQYF
TRBV2,TRBJ2-1,NA,NA,TGTGCCAGCCTTATGGGACTCGGGCAGTTCTTC,CASLMGLGQFF
TRBV28,TRBJ1-1,NA,NA,TGTGCCAGCACCCCTCGGGGGCGGAACACTGAAGCTTTCTTT,CASTPRGRNTEAFF
TRBV5-1,TRBJ2-5,NA,NA,TGCGCCAGCAGACGATTCGAGGGAGAGACCCAGTACTTC,CASRRFEGETQYF
TRBV11-2,TRBJ1-1,NA,NA,TGTGCCAGCAGCCCGCCACCCATGTACACTGAAGCTTTCTTT,CASSPPPMYTEAFF
TRBV25-1,TRBJ2-3,NA,TRBD2,TGTGCCAGCAGTGAGGGGGGACTAGCGGGGAACACAGATACGCAGTATTTT,CASSEGGLAGNTDTQYF
TRBV5-1,TRBJ2-1,NA,NA,TGCGCCAGCAGCCAGGACAGTGAGCAGTTCTTC,CASSQDSEQFF
TRBV29-1,TRBJ1-5,NA,TRBD1,TGCAGCGTTGCAAGCGACAGGGATCAGCCCCAGCATTTT,CSVASDRDQPQHF
TRBV18,TRBJ2-7,NA,NA,TGTGCCAGCTCACCAAATTCCCCGCCGGACGAGCAGTACTTC,CASSPNSPPDEQYF
TRBV2,TRBJ2-5,NA,NA,TGTGCCAGCAGCGGACAAGCGGAGACCCAGTACTTC,CASSGQAETQYF
TRBV14,TRBJ1-3,NA,NA,TGTGCCAGCAGCTACGGACAGGGAAACACCATATATTTT,CASSYGQGNTIYF
TRBV4-2,TRBJ2-3,NA,TRBD2,TGTGCCAGCAGCCAAGTCCTAGCGGGGCAAGCAGATACGCAGTATTTT,CASSQVLAGQADTQYF
TRBV7-2,TRBJ1-1,NA,NA,TGTGCCAGCAGCTTATGGGAGGACACTGAAGCTTTCTTT,CASSLWEDTEAFF
TRBV25-1,TRBJ2-7,once,TRBD1,TGTGCCAGCAGGAAGGGACAGGGTTACTACGAGCAGTACTTC,CASRKGQGYYEQYF
TRBV25-1,TRBJ2-7,NA,NA,TGTGCCAGCCTGGCTGGATACGAGCAGTACTTC,CASLAGYEQYF
TRBV7-6,TRBJ1-2,once,TRBD1,TGTGCCAGCAGCTACCCGGACAGGGCGGCCTATGGCTACACCTTC,CASSYPDRAAYGYTF
TRBV5-1,TRBJ1-1,NA,NA,TGCGCCAGCAGCTTGGTAGTGGGGGATGCTGCTGAAGCTTTCTTT,CASSLVVGDAAEAFF
TRBV30,TRBJ2-5,NA,NA,TGTGCCTGGAGTCTTTCCTGGGCGGAGACCCAGTACTTC,CAWSLSWAETQYF
TRBV5-1,TRBJ2-7,NA,NA,TGCGCCAGCAGCTTGGTGGACAGTGGCTACGAGCAGTACTTC,CASSLVDSGYEQYF
TRBV30,TRBJ1-5,NA,TRBD1,TGTGCCTGGAGTGTAGGGGGCTCCGTTAATCAGCCCCAGCATTTT,CAWSVGGSVNQPQHF